Listed here are 27 T cell receptor beta chains from one sample, sequenced in a study of blood T cell repertoires in COVID-19. The assay was immunoSEQ multiplex PCR, and TCRdb's table has in-frame clones only and misses some. The sample shows 280,000 or so clones, 75% to 90% of them seen only once. The specimen sequenced was PBMCs or T cells enriched from blood (not recorded which). Source of these receptors: a woman aged 45-60 years who had recovered from COVID-19.

The chain recombines TRBV19 with TRBJ2-3; no reliable D call. The CDR3 spans 13 residues. The germline CDR1 and CDR2 sequences are LNHDA and SQIVND (reference sequence). V was trimmed by 0 bases and J by 2 bases, leaving 3 bases between them. CDR3 loop: CASSIDHTDTQYF. DNA of the CDR3: TGTGCCAGTAGTATAGATCACACAGATACGCAGTATTTT.

This clone was observed once. J is TRBJ2-1 and V is TRBV20-1; 8 nucleotides line up with TRBD2. V lost 3 bases, J lost 7 bases, and 11 bases stayed unmatched. The germline CDR1 and CDR2 sequences are DFQATT and SNEGSKA (reference sequence). The CDR3 is 15 residues long. The CDR3 is CSASGLAGFNNEQFF. The CDR3 DNA reads TGCAGTGCTAGTGGGCTAGCGGGTTTCAATAATGAGCAGTTCTTC.

The CDR3 DNA reads TGTGCCACCAGAGGCAATTCCGGGGACACTGAAGCTTTCTTT. Protein sequence: CATRGNSGDTEAFF. The genes are TRBV24-1 and TRBJ1-1; no reliable D call. CDR1 and CDR2 (germline): KGHDR, SFDVKD. Deletions cut 7 bases from V and 3 bases from J, with 14 bases between. CDR3 size: 14 residues.

In DNA form, the CDR3 reads TGCAGCGTTGAACGGGACAACGTCCGTTCTGGCTACACCTTC. Translation gives CSVERDNVRSGYTF. The chain links TRBV29-1 to TRBJ1-2, with a tentative D call TRBD1 (6 bases). Trimming took 2 bases from V and 7 from J, leaving 17 bases between them. This CDR3 is 14 amino acids long. Germline V gene data show CDR1 as SQVTM and CDR2 as ANQGSEA.

This rearrangement joins TRBV7-2 to TRBJ1-2; D uncertain. V was cut by 0 bases and J by 2 bases, with 10 bases left in between. The length of the CDR3 is 15 residues. The germline CDR1 and CDR2 sequences are SGHTA and FQGNSA. This CDR3 reads CASSLALRANYGYTF. In DNA form, the CDR3 reads TGTGCCAGCAGCTTAGCACTGCGGGCGAACTATGGCTACACCTTC.

Written as DNA, the CDR3 is TGCGCCAGCAGCTGGGGAGATGCGGGAGTACCCTACAATGAGCAGTTCTTC. Translation gives CASSWGDAGVPYNEQFF. The chain links TRBV5-1 to TRBJ2-1; 7 nucleotides line up with TRBD2. The germline CDR1 and CDR2 sequences are SGHRS and YFSETQ. Unmatched junction bases numbered 11, after V lost 3 bases and J lost 2 bases. The CDR3 is 17 amino acids.

This clone was recorded a few times. The rearrangement joins TRBV7-8 to TRBJ1-1; D gene unclear. Per the germline V gene, CDR1 is SGHVS and CDR2 is FQNEAQ. This CDR3 contains 13 residues. Trimming pared 5 bases from V and 3 bases from J, leaving 10 bases between. This CDR3 is CASSSYSYTEAFF. The CDR3 nucleotides are TGTGCCAGCAGCAGCTATTCCTACACTGAAGCTTTCTTT.

The chain has TRBV12-3 or TRBV12-4 and TRBJ1-1; D remains ambiguous. This CDR3 comprises 11 residues. Trimming removed 3 bases at V and 10 bases at J, with 9 bases between. The CDR3 region has the DNA TGTGCCAGCAGTTTCCGGGAACGAGCTTTCTTT. This encodes CASSFRERAFF.

The rearrangement links TRBV19 to TRBJ1-5; TRBD1 matches 7 bases. V gave up 4 bases and J gave up 6 bases; unmatched junction bases: 3. CDR1 and CDR2 (germline): LNHDA, SQIVND (reference sequence). The CDR3 is 13 residues long. The CDR3 nucleotides are TGTGCCAGTAGTACCCACAGGGGTCAGCCCCAGCATTTT. It encodes CASSTHRGQPQHF. Drawing the rest from reference TRBV19 and TRBJ1-5, the complete variable domain is DGGITQSPKYLFRKEGQNVTLSCEQNLNHDAMYWYRQDPGQGLRLIYYSQIVNDFQKGDIAEGYSVSREKKESFPLTVTSAQKNPTAFYLCASSTHRGQPQHFGDGTRLSIL.

The chain uses TRBV7-9 and TRBJ2-1, with D tentatively TRBD1 (6 bases). Germline V lookup: CDR1 SEHNR, CDR2 FQNEAQ (reference sequence). The CDR3 spans 17 residues. The ends were cut back, 7 bases at V and 2 bases at J, with 21 bases in the middle. CDR3 nucleotide sequence: TGTGCCAGCACCGATCGTCTGGACAGCCGGACCTACAATGAGCAGTTCTTC. It codes for CASTDRLDSRTYNEQFF.

The chain links TRBV5-6 to TRBJ1-3; 8 nucleotides match TRBD1. The V gene's germline CDR1 is SGHDT and CDR2 YYEEEE. J was trimmed by 4 bases and V by 4 bases; bases with no gene match: 10. The CDR3 runs 16 residues. CDR3 in DNA: TGTGCCAGCAGCCCAGTGAACAGGGGGTTGGGAAACACCATATATTTT. Translating gives CASSPVNRGLGNTIYF. Full variable domain (outside the CDR3, taken from reference TRBV5-6 and TRBJ1-3): DAGVTQSPTHLIKTRGQQVTLRCSPKSGHDTVSWYQQALGQGPQFIFQYYEEEERQRGNFPDRFSGHQFPNYSSELNVNALLLGDSALYLCASSPVNRGLGNTIYFGEGSWLTVV.

The genes are TRBV7-9 and TRBJ2-1, with 7 bases fitting TRBD2. CDR1 SEHNR and CDR2 FQNEAQ come from the germline V gene (reference sequence). The CDR3 is 16 amino acids. Germline trimming cut 5 bases from V and 4 bases from J; bases unmatched to any gene: 11. This chain's CDR3 is CASSGEREHRYNEQFF. The CDR3 DNA is TGTGCCAGCAGCGGAGAGCGGGAACATCGGTACAATGAGCAGTTCTTC.

The chain joins TRBV25-1 to TRBJ2-1; D is perhaps TRBD2 (6 bases). This CDR3 is 14 amino acids long. Germline CDR1 MGHDK, CDR2 SYGVNS. With 11 bases removed from V and 6 bases from J, the gap between germline ends came to 20 bases. CDR3 sequence reads: CAGNGFGDSNEQFF. CDR3 coding DNA: TGTGCCGGCAATGGTTTTGGGGACTCCAATGAGCAGTTCTTC.

The chain is built from TRBV15 and TRBJ1-4, with no clear D. The CDR3 loop spans 15 amino acids. From germline, CDR1 is LNHNV and CDR2 YYDKDF (reference sequence). V was shortened by 3 bases and J by 0 bases, with 8 bases between the two germline ends. This chain's CDR3 is CATSSAVTTNEKLFF. CDR3 DNA sequence: TGTGCCACCAGCAGTGCAGTTACAACTAATGAAAAACTGTTTTTT. Drawing the rest from reference TRBV15 and TRBJ1-4, the complete variable domain is DAMVIQNPRYQVTQFGKPVTLSCSQTLNHNVMYWYQQKSSQAPKLLFHYYDKDFNNEADTPDNFQSRRPNTSFCFLDIRSPGLGDTAMYLCATSSAVTTNEKLFFGSGTQLSVL.

CDR3 coding DNA: TGCAGCGTTGGGGGGGGCGGCATTGAGCAGTTCTTC. Translating gives CSVGGGGIEQFF. The chain combines TRBV29-1 with TRBJ2-1; the D gene is possibly TRBD2 (7 bases). The CDR3 covers 12 residues. CDR1 is SQVTM, CDR2 ANQGSEA, per germline. Between the trimmed V and J ends, which lost 4 bases and 9 bases, there was a span of 13 bases.

The chain recombines TRBV5-1 with TRBJ1-1, with D unclear. Germline V gene sequence: CDR1 SGHRS, CDR2 YFSETQ. This CDR3 comprises 13 residues. V gave up 4 bases and J gave up 3 bases, with 10 bases separating them. Here the CDR3 DNA reads TGCGCCAGCAGCCTCGCCCCGGACACTGAAGCTTTCTTT. It codes for CASSLAPDTEAFF.

The gene calls are TRBV30 and TRBJ1-2; 8 positions match TRBD1. Germline CDR1 GTSNPN, CDR2 SVGIG (reference sequence). Losses at the gene ends were 5 bases for V and 4 bases for J; bases not matched to a gene: 6. This CDR3 contains 13 residues. The CDR3 coding sequence is TGTGCCTGGGGCCGGGACAGGCCCTATGGCTACACCTTC. Residues: CAWGRDRPYGYTF.

This clone occurred once. DNA of the CDR3: TGTGCCAGCGGGCTTGAGGTCAGCGGGCAGTTCTTC. Residues: CASGLEVSGQFF. The chain is built from TRBV25-1 and TRBJ2-1; TRBD2 is a possible D gene (5 bases). Germline values: CDR1 MGHDK, CDR2 SYGVNS. This CDR3 is 12 amino acids long. Trimming took 8 bases from V and 12 from J, leaving 17 bases between them.

V is TRBV11-2 and J is TRBJ1-1, with D possibly matching TRBD1 (5 bases). The CDR3 extends over 13 amino acids. V was pared by 0 bases and J by 7 bases, with 9 bases between. Per the germline V gene, CDR1 is SGHAT and CDR2 is FQNNGV. CDR3 sequence reads: CASSLDSGGEAFF. DNA of the CDR3: TGTGCCAGCAGCTTAGATTCGGGGGGTGAAGCTTTCTTT.

V gene TRBV9 combines with J gene TRBJ1-1, with 7 bases matching TRBD1. This CDR3 contains 13 residues. From germline, CDR1 is SGDLS and CDR2 YYNGEE. The ends lost 4 bases at V and 6 bases at J; junction bases unmatched: 6. CDR3 residues: CASSTSTGSEAFF. Here the CDR3 DNA reads TGTGCCAGCAGCACCTCGACAGGGTCTGAAGCTTTCTTT.

Only a few counts were recorded for this clone. The chain has TRBV5-1 and TRBJ1-5; TRBD1 aligns across 7 bases. The CDR3 extends over 16 amino acids. Trimming cost V 0 bases and J 6 bases; bases outside gene matches: 9. Germline assignment: CDR1 SGHRS and CDR2 YFSETQ. CDR3 region: CASSLGPQGRSQPQHF. The DNA of the CDR3 is TGCGCCAGCAGCTTGGGCCCACAGGGGCGAAGTCAGCCCCAGCATTTT. The whole variable domain, filled in from reference TRBV5-1 and TRBJ1-5, reads KAGVTQTPRYLIKTRGQQVTLSCSPISGHRSVSWYQQTPGQGLQFLFEYFSETQRNKGNFPGRFSGRQFSNSRSEMNVSTLELGDSALYLCASSLGPQGRSQPQHFGDGTRLSIL.

There are a few counts of this clone. The genes are TRBV2 and TRBJ1-1, with 7 nucleotides matching TRBD1. From germline, CDR1 is SNHLY and CDR2 FYNNEI. J lost 6 bases, V lost 4 bases, and 5 bases had no gene match. The CDR3 has 13 residues. The DNA for the CDR3 is TGTGCCAGCAGTGGAAACAGGGGCCCTGAAGCTTTCTTT. Its protein is CASSGNRGPEAFF.

This rearrangement joins TRBV30 to TRBJ2-7; D is unclear. CDR3 length: 12 amino acids. Germline V CDR1 and CDR2: GTSNPN, SVGIG (reference sequence). V was trimmed by 4 bases and J by 0 bases, leaving 7 bases between them. The CDR3 region is CAWNGNSYEQYF. The CDR3 bases are TGTGCCTGGAATGGCAACTCCTACGAGCAGTACTTC.

The chain joins TRBV28 to TRBJ2-7; D is possibly TRBD1 (6 bases). Germline CDR1 and CDR2: MDHEN and SYDVKM. Trimming stripped 3 bases from V and 0 bases from J, with 9 bases between. This CDR3 contains 14 residues. In DNA, the CDR3 is TGTGCCAGCAGTTTTCAGGGGAGCTCCTACGAGCAGTACTTC. Protein sequence: CASSFQGSSYEQYF.

The chain employs TRBV5-1 and TRBJ2-7; tentative D call: TRBD2 (6 bases). V was clipped by 0 bases and J by 3 bases, with 13 bases between them. Looked up from germline, CDR1 is SGHRS and CDR2 is YFSETQ. The length of the CDR3 is 15 residues. The CDR3 DNA follows: TGCGCCAGCAGCTTGGCCGGGGGAAGTGGCTACGAGCAGTACTTC. Its protein product is CASSLAGGSGYEQYF.

The chain combines TRBV18 with TRBJ1-1; 7 bases align to TRBD1. CDR3 length equals 14 residues. J gave up 2 bases and V 2 bases, and 2 bases lay outside the gene matches. Germline V gene data show CDR1 as KGHSH and CDR2 as LQKENI. CDR3 DNA: TGTGCCAGCTCACCAGGGACAGTCAACACTGAAGCTTTCTTT. It codes for CASSPGTVNTEAFF.

J is TRBJ2-7 and V is TRBV27, with TRBD1 identical over 7 bases. Germline lookup yields CDR1 MNHEY and CDR2 SMNVEV (reference sequence). CDR3 length: 14 amino acids. The V gene end was trimmed by 5 bases and the J gene end by 3 bases; junction bases not matched to a gene: 7. CDR3 sequence: CASSHRTGNYEQYF. In DNA, the CDR3 is TGTGCCAGCAGTCACCGGACAGGTAACTACGAGCAGTACTTC.